This T cell receptor (beta chain) came from a study of beta chain features in type 1 diabetes. General study results and limits: cDNA-based sequencing might over-represent cells highly expressing TCR. TCRB CDR3s were moderately but significantly shorter in Type 1 diabetes patients in all four CD4+ subsets.

This CDR3 is built from 14 residues. V gave up 4 bases and J gave up 3 bases; unmatched junction bases: 6. Germline CDR1 reads SGHRS; CDR2 reads YFSETQ. cDNA synthesis used the whole RNA isolate, giving expressed TCRB sequences. Repertoires were generated with immunoSEQ multiplex PCR, while TCRdb's copy carries only in-frame clones and drops some. The sample shows tens of thousands of clones, around 53% of them seen only once. Comments on this clone: Its target is not known.

The sequencing input was Tregs from blood. The receptor's source is a woman aged 35 to 49 with type 1 diabetes. The gene calls are TRBV5-1 and TRBJ1-2, with 7 bases that match TRBD1. The CDR3 here is CASSLTGADYGYTF. DNA of the CDR3: TGCGCCAGCAGCCTAACAGGGGCGGACTATGGCTACACCTTC.